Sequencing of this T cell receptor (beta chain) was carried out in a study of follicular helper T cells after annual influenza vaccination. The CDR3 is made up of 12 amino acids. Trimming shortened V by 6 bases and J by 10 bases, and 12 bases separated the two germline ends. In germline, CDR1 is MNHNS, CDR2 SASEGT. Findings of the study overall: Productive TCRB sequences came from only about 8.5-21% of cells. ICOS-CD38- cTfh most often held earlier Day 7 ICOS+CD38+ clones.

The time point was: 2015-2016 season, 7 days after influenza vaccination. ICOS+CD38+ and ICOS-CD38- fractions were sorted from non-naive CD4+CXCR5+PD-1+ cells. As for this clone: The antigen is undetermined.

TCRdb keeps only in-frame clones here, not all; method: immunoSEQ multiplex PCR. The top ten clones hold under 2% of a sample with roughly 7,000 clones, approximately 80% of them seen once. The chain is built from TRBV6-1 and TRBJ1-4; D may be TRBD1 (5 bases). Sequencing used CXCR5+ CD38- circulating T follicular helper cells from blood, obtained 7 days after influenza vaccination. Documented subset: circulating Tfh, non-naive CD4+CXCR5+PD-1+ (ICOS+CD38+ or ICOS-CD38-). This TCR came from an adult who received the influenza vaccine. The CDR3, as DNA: TGTGCCAGCAGCAGGGTTCGGGGAAAACTGTTTTTT. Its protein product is CASSRVRGKLFF.